The TCR beta chain described here comes from a study of blood T cell repertoires in COVID-19. Background on the study: The United States, Italy and Spain were the sources of the acute and convalescent COVID-19 samples. Sample material is recorded as cDNA or gDNA derived from T cells, B-cell-depleted T cells, or PBMCs.

V lost 0 bases and J 10 bases, leaving 12 bases between the germline ends. This CDR3 has 13 amino acids. Per germline, CDR1 SGHTA and CDR2 FQGNSA. In the authors' methods: Reference gene primer amplification in the assay estimated nucleated cell counts. Profiling relied on immunoSEQ multiplex PCR, and the TCRdb table lists in-frame clones only, not all of them. V and J calls and clone size are those listed in that table; D and trimming were worked out from the DNA. The sample has 84,000 or so clones, about 80% seen once. Material for sequencing was peripheral blood. The V call is TRBV7-2, the J call TRBJ1-1; D not resolved. The receptor comes from a woman aged 80 or older with acute or convalescent COVID-19. The CDR3 region is CASSLAIGVGAFF. The CDR3 coding sequence is TGTGCCAGCAGCTTAGCGATCGGGGTCGGAGCTTTCTTT.